This entry features one T cell receptor beta chain sequence. Profiling of TCR beta VDJ combinations and CDR3 sequences used genomic DNA as template. TCRdb re-called the reads through MiXCR, storing one row per CDR3 protein. In the table there are under 200,000 distinct CDR3 sequences, less than 50% of which are singletons. Sequencing involved patients with CD8+CD57+ cell expansion previously shown by flow cytometry. This entry comes from a study of CD8+CD57+ T cells in acquired aplastic anemia. About the study: The DNA of sorted CD4+ and CD8+ cells averaged around 3.2 ug.

The CDR3 sequence is 13 residues long. Germline values: CDR1 LNHDA, CDR2 SQIVND (reference sequence). Trimming shortened V by 3 bases and J by 3 bases, and 9 bases separated the two germline ends. The clonotype originates from a human donor with aplastic anemia. The chain joins TRBV19 to TRBJ2-7; unclear D gene. The material sequenced was sorted CD4+, CD8+, or CD8+CD57+ T cells (not recorded which) from PBMCs. The CDR3 sequence is CASSISFFYEQYF. CDR3 bases: TGTGCCAGTAGTATCAGTTTCTTCTACGAGCAGTACTTC.